The 13 T cell receptor beta chains below were found in one sample sequenced in a study of cytomegalovirus exposure and HLA in healthy donors (dated by TCRdb to about 2017). Libraries were constructed by the immunoSEQ multiplex PCR assay. A mixture of 60 forward primers for TCR Vbeta segments and 13 reverse primers for TCR Jbeta segments was used in the multiplex PCR. What TCRdb holds here is the immuneACCESS table cut down to in-frame rearrangements. Part of the clones is not present; checked against another copy, under half of the missing clones reflect an unresolved V gene, and the others are unexplained. The sample contains some 210,000 clones, roughly 80% of them found a single time. In total, the top ten clones hold 3.8% of the sample. What was sequenced was PBMCs. These receptors originate from a male donor in good health and CMV-seronegative.

This clone was picked up a small number of times. The gene calls are TRBV7-7 and TRBJ2-1, with D possibly TRBD1 on 6 matching bases. Trimming removed 5 bases from V and 9 bases from J, with 29 bases in between. CDR3 length: 18 residues. Germline V lookup: CDR1 SSHAT, CDR2 FNYEAQ (reference sequence). As DNA, the CDR3 is TGTGCCAGCAGCCGGCGAGGGCGGGCCAGACCCCCAGGGGCTGAGCAGTTCTTC. This encodes CASSRRGRARPPGAEQFF. The complete variable domain, with remaining parts taken from reference TRBV7-7 and TRBJ2-1, reads GAGVSQSPRYKVTKRGQDVTLRCDPISSHATLYWYQQALGQGPEFLTYFNYEAQPDKSGLPSDRFSAERPEGSISTLTIQRTEQRDSAMYRCASSRRGRARPPGAEQFFGPGTRLTVL.

The V gene is TRBV9, the J gene TRBJ1-2, with 8 positions matching TRBD1. There are 15 residues in the CDR3. V trimming: 2 bases; J trimming: 4 bases; junction bases outside the gene matches: 7. CDR1 SGDLS and CDR2 YYNGEE come from the germline V gene. This CDR3 reads CASSVPGQESYGYTF. CDR3 bases: TGTGCCAGCAGCGTCCCGGGACAGGAGAGCTATGGCTACACCTTC.

This chain's CDR3 is CSVATGSPGGTQYF. The CDR3 nucleotides are TGCAGCGTTGCCACAGGCAGCCCCGGGGGTACGCAGTATTTT. V is TRBV29-1 and J is TRBJ2-3; a possible D gene is TRBD2 (6 bases). CDR1 and CDR2 (germline): SQVTM, ANQGSEA. There are 14 residues in the CDR3. V dropped 4 bases and J dropped 8 bases, with 19 bases sitting between them.

The J gene is TRBJ2-7, the V gene TRBV13; TRBD1 matches at 9 bases. Trimming cost V 5 bases and J 2 bases; bases outside gene matches: 7. The CDR3 sequence is 15 residues long. Germline lookup yields CDR1 PRHDT and CDR2 FYEKMQ (reference sequence). The CDR3 loop reads CASSARGQGTYEQYF. CDR3 bases: TGTGCCAGCAGCGCCCGCGGACAGGGGACCTACGAGCAGTACTTC.

This chain joins TRBV5-6 and TRBJ2-7, with 9 nucleotides matching TRBD2. Unmatched junction bases numbered 12, after V lost 4 bases and J lost 4 bases. The CDR3 spans 16 residues. The V gene's germline CDR1 is SGHDT and CDR2 YYEEEE. The CDR3 sequence is CASSPIAGEALYEQYF. In DNA, the CDR3 is TGTGCCAGCAGCCCCATAGCGGGAGAGGCTCTTTACGAGCAGTACTTC.

V gene TRBV5-6 combines with J gene TRBJ2-1, with TRBD2 identical over 7 bases. Trimming took 2 bases from V and 4 from J; bases not matched to a gene: 15. This CDR3 spans 18 amino acids. The V gene's germline CDR1 is SGHDT and CDR2 YYEEEE. The CDR3 loop is CASSFLGAGPAGYNEQFF. DNA of the CDR3: TGTGCCAGCAGCTTCCTTGGAGCGGGGCCAGCGGGGTACAATGAGCAGTTCTTC.

The chain links TRBV14 to TRBJ2-2; D gene ambiguous. The CDR3 spans 14 residues. The germline CDR1 and CDR2 sequences are SGHDN and FVKESK. Trimming took 0 bases from V and 6 from J, leaving 8 bases between them. The CDR3: CASSQDLGAGELFF. As DNA, the CDR3 is TGTGCCAGCAGCCAAGATCTAGGAGCCGGGGAGCTGTTTTTT.

The chain uses TRBV15 and TRBJ2-2; D ambiguous. Trimming cost V 5 bases and J 1 base, with 11 bases left between them. CDR3 size: 15 residues. Germline CDR1 and CDR2: LNHNV and YYDKDF (reference sequence). CDR3 nucleotide sequence: TGTGCCACCAGCGAAACAGTCTGGAACACCGGGGAGCTGTTTTTT. Amino acid sequence: CATSETVWNTGELFF. Based on the CDR3 plus reference TRBV15 and TRBJ2-2, the full variable domain is DAMVIQNPRYQVTQFGKPVTLSCSQTLNHNVMYWYQQKSSQAPKLLFHYYDKDFNNEADTPDNFQSRRPNTSFCFLDIRSPGLGDTAMYLCATSETVWNTGELFFGEGSRLTVL.

The genes are TRBV14 and TRBJ2-7; D is unclear. V was pared by 4 bases and J by 2 bases, with 15 bases between. From germline, CDR1 is SGHDN and CDR2 FVKESK. The CDR3 has 15 amino acids. The CDR3 nucleotides read TGTGCCAGCAGCCGCGTTCTAGGAACCCCCTACGAGCAGTACTTC. Translation gives CASSRVLGTPYEQYF.

This clone was picked up one time. The chain couples TRBV5-1 to TRBJ2-5; D gene unclear. The DNA end favors TRBJ2-7, so the J call may be wrong. The CDR3 runs 11 residues. In germline, CDR1 is SGHRS, CDR2 YFSETQ. CDR3 loop: CASSLAYEQYF. The CDR3 DNA reads as TGCGCCAGCAGCTTGGCGTACGAGCAGTACTTC.

The V call is TRBV30, the J call TRBJ1-5; no definite D call. Trimming removed 2 bases from V and 1 base from J, with 15 bases in between. Germline loops: CDR1 GTSNPN, CDR2 SVGIG (reference sequence). This CDR3 region has 16 residues. The CDR3 DNA sequence: TGTGCCTGGAGTCCAAACACGTTACTAAGCAATCAGCCCCAGCATTTT. As protein: CAWSPNTLLSNQPQHF.

J is TRBJ1-1 and V is TRBV19; 7 bases agree with TRBD1. This CDR3 has 14 residues. Germline V gives CDR1 LNHDA, CDR2 SQIVND (reference sequence). The V segment lost 3 bases and the J segment 7 bases; nucleotides outside the gene matches: 8. CDR3 sequence reads: CASSITAGQDEAFF. CDR3 coding DNA: TGTGCCAGTAGTATTACCGCAGGACAGGATGAAGCTTTCTTT.

The chain uses TRBV11-2 and TRBJ2-3, with D possibly TRBD1 on 5 matching bases. With 2 bases removed from V and 4 bases from J, the gap between germline ends came to 13 bases. The CDR3 covers 15 residues. Germline V gene sequence: CDR1 SGHAT, CDR2 FQNNGV. The CDR3 DNA reads TGTGCCAGCAGCTTAACAGGAGAGCGCCCAGATACGCAGTATTTT. Its protein product is CASSLTGERPDTQYF.